These 14 T cell receptor beta chains originate from one sample sequenced in a study of cytomegalovirus exposure and HLA in healthy donors. TCRdb's copy holds only in-frame clones and misses some; the assay was immunoSEQ multiplex PCR. Of 50,000 to 80,000 clones listed, about 89% are singletons. Sequences were obtained from PBMCs. The source of these receptors is a woman under 30 in good health and CMV-seronegative.

The rearrangement uses TRBV15 and TRBJ1-2; D uncertain. The CDR3 totals 13 residues. V was cut by 8 bases and J by 7 bases, with 17 bases left in between. Germline assignment: CDR1 LNHNV and CDR2 YYDKDF (reference sequence). Written as DNA, the CDR3 is TGTGCCACCGGCATTCTAGGCAGCTCTGGCTACACCTTC. The encoded protein is CATGILGSSGYTF.

This clone was counted once. V and J are TRBV7-2 and TRBJ1-2; 9 nucleotides agree with TRBD1. J lost 2 bases, V lost 5 bases, and 6 bases had no gene match. This CDR3 comprises 15 residues. Germline values: CDR1 SGHTA, CDR2 FQGNSA. Here the CDR3 reads CASSLRGTGNYGYTF. The CDR3, as DNA: TGTGCCAGCAGCCTTAGGGGGACAGGGAACTATGGCTACACCTTC. Filled out from reference TRBV7-2 and TRBJ1-2, the complete variable domain reads GAGVSQSPSNKVTEKGKDVELRCDPISGHTALYWYRQSLGQGLEFLIYFQGNSAPDKSGLPSDRFSAERTGGSVSTLTIQRTQQEDSAVYLCASSLRGTGNYGYTFGSGTRLTVV.

This clone was counted at least ten times. The gene calls are TRBV25-1 and TRBJ2-2, with 7 bases matching TRBD2. The CDR3 loop spans 15 amino acids. The J segment lost 7 bases and the V segment lost 2 bases, leaving 7 bases of the junction unmatched. CDR1 is MGHDK, CDR2 SYGVNS, per germline. The CDR3: CASSELRLAGGELFF. The CDR3 DNA follows: TGTGCCAGCAGTGAACTCCGGTTAGCGGGCGGGGAGCTGTTTTTT.

There are many counts of this clone. The chain links TRBV7-9 to TRBJ1-1, with a possible D match to TRBD1 (6 bases). The germline V gene encodes CDR1 SEHNR and CDR2 FQNEAQ (reference sequence). The CDR3 sequence is 12 residues long. With 4 bases removed from V and 9 bases from J, the gap between germline ends came to 12 bases. The CDR3 here is CASSSDRTQAFF. As DNA, the CDR3 is TGTGCCAGCAGCTCCGACAGGACCCAAGCTTTCTTT.

V gene TRBV10-2 combines with J gene TRBJ2-2, with D unresolved. CDR3 length: 14 amino acids. Per germline, CDR1 WSHSY and CDR2 SAAADI. V lost 4 bases and J 5 bases, leaving 11 bases between the germline ends. CDR3 DNA sequence: TGCGCCAGCAGTGGCCTAGAGTCTACCGGGGAGCTGTTTTTT. This gives the protein CASSGLESTGELFF.

V usage is TRBV7-9 and J usage is TRBJ1-4; 8 bases agree with TRBD1. From germline, CDR1 is SEHNR and CDR2 FQNEAQ (reference sequence). Unmatched junction bases numbered 6, after V lost 2 bases and J lost 7 bases. The length of the CDR3 is 15 residues. The CDR3 bases are TGTGCCAGCAGCTTACAGGGGGCTCAGAGTGAAAAACTGTTTTTT. As protein: CASSLQGAQSEKLFF.

The chain couples TRBV27 to TRBJ1-6, with D unresolved. CDR1 and CDR2 from the germline V gene are MNHEY and SMNVEV (reference sequence). This CDR3 is built from 17 residues. The V gene lost 4 bases and the J gene lost 0 bases, with 13 bases spanning the gap. CDR3 protein: CASSSPGRSSYNSPLHF. Here the CDR3 DNA reads TGTGCCAGCAGTTCCCCCGGGAGGAGCTCCTATAATTCACCCCTCCACTTT.

The chain links TRBV2 to TRBJ2-3; 12 nucleotides line up with TRBD2. V shed 3 bases and J 2 bases; nucleotides not matched to a gene: 3. CDR1 and CDR2 (germline): SNHLY, FYNNEI. There are 16 residues in the CDR3. The CDR3 sequence is CASSDLAGGFTDTQYF. Written as DNA, the CDR3 is TGTGCCAGCAGTGATCTAGCGGGAGGGTTCACAGATACGCAGTATTTT.

The V call is TRBV5-1, the J call TRBJ2-3; 9 nucleotides align to TRBD2. V trimming: 1 base; J trimming: 5 bases; junction bases outside the gene matches: 17. CDR1 SGHRS and CDR2 YFSETQ come from the germline V gene. The CDR3 covers 19 residues. The CDR3 region is CASSLTFRSGSYGQDTQYF. As DNA, the CDR3 is TGCGCCAGCAGCTTGACGTTTCGTAGCGGGAGTTACGGCCAAGATACGCAGTATTTT. Based on the CDR3 plus reference TRBV5-1 and TRBJ2-3, the full variable domain is KAGVTQTPRYLIKTRGQQVTLSCSPISGHRSVSWYQQTPGQGLQFLFEYFSETQRNKGNFPGRFSGRQFSNSRSEMNVSTLELGDSALYLCASSLTFRSGSYGQDTQYFGPGTRLTVL.

The chain uses TRBV28 and TRBJ2-7, with 9 bases lining up with TRBD2. This CDR3 is built from 15 residues. Germline CDR1 reads MDHEN; CDR2 reads SYDVKM. The V and J ends lost 2 bases and 0 bases, in that order; junction bases with no gene match: 2. The CDR3 protein is CASSLVAGVSYEQYF. The DNA of the CDR3 is TGTGCCAGCAGTTTAGTAGCGGGAGTCTCCTACGAGCAGTACTTC. The complete variable domain, with remaining parts taken from reference TRBV28 and TRBJ2-7, reads DVKVTQSSRYLVKRTGEKVFLECVQDMDHENMFWYRQDPGLGLRLIYFSYDVKMKEKGDIPEGYSVSREKKERFSLILESASTNQTSMYLCASSLVAGVSYEQYFGPGTRLTVT.

The J gene is TRBJ2-2, the V gene TRBV9, with a weak D call TRBD1 (6 bases). Trimming removed 3 bases at V and 4 bases at J, with 13 bases between. This CDR3 is built from 15 residues. Germline CDR1 SGDLS, CDR2 YYNGEE. CDR3 sequence (DNA): TGTGCCAGCAGCGCAGGGGCGAGGGGCACCGGGGAGCTGTTTTTT. Translating it yields CASSAGARGTGELFF. Drawing the rest from reference TRBV9 and TRBJ2-2, the complete variable domain is DSGVTQTPKHLITATGQRVTLRCSPRSGDLSVYWYQQSLDQGLQFLIQYYNGEERAKGNILERFSAQQFPDLHSELNLSSLELGDSALYFCASSAGARGTGELFFGEGSRLTVL.

The chain couples TRBV30 to TRBJ2-3, with a possible D match to TRBD2 (5 bases). The length of the CDR3 is 15 residues. The V end was cut by 0 bases, the J end by 0 bases, with 10 bases between. Per the germline V gene, CDR1 is GTSNPN and CDR2 is SVGIG (reference sequence). The CDR3 sequence: CAWSVRGESTDTQYF. CDR3 in DNA: TGTGCCTGGAGTGTACGGGGAGAGAGCACAGATACGCAGTATTTT.

The J gene is TRBJ2-2, the V gene TRBV19; the match to TRBD2 covers 8 bases. Per germline, CDR1 LNHDA and CDR2 SQIVND (reference sequence). This CDR3 region has 15 residues. V was pared by 9 bases and J by 6 bases, with 12 bases of the junction left unmatched. The CDR3 reads CASEIGAGGAGELFF. The CDR3 DNA follows: TGTGCCAGCGAAATAGGCGCGGGAGGTGCCGGGGAGCTGTTTTTT.

This chain links TRBV16 with TRBJ2-3; the match to TRBD1 covers 10 bases. There are 15 residues in the CDR3. The V segment lost 3 bases and the J segment 3 bases; nucleotides outside the gene matches: 3. In germline, CDR1 is KGHSY, CDR2 FQNENV. In DNA, the CDR3 is TGTGCCAGCAGCCAGACAGGGGGCTTTACAGATACGCAGTATTTT. Protein product: CASSQTGGFTDTQYF.